This T cell receptor (beta chain) was observed in a study of identifying expanded T cells in peripheral blood. Whole-study findings and limits: Approximately two-week clone count variance significantly increased as total template count grew. Over approximately two and four weeks, about 15 and 18 clones changed, versus roughly 1.1 between replicates.

The germline V gene encodes CDR1 MNHEY and CDR2 SVGAGI. Deletions cut 2 bases from V and 3 bases from J, with 9 bases between. The CDR3 extends over 14 amino acids. During the collection period, no donor immune events like infections were recorded. Clones were read by immunoSEQ multiplex PCR, and TCRdb kept only the in-frame ones, dropping some. The sample shows around 100,000 clones, over 75% of them seen only once. With respect to this clone: Its target is not known.

The chain has TRBV6-5 and TRBJ2-3; D perhaps matches TRBD2 (7 bases). The specimen was blood. This TCR came from a person between 18 and 75 years old in good health. CDR3 sequence: CASSYGGATDTQYF. The CDR3, as DNA: TGTGCCAGCAGTTACGGGGGGGCTACAGATACGCAGTATTTT.